This record looks at one T cell receptor (beta chain) sequence and its context. This sample was taken from a study of blood T cell repertoires in COVID-19. CDR3 size: 14 residues. V gave up 6 bases and J gave up 7 bases; unmatched junction bases: 9. The V gene's germline CDR1 is MNHEY and CDR2 SVGAGI. Assay: immunoSEQ multiplex PCR; the TCRdb copy retains only in-frame clones and omits some. The sample holds hundreds of thousands of clones, 82% seen once. V usage is TRBV6-5 and J usage is TRBJ2-1, with 7 bases aligning to TRBD1. Sequenced sample: peripheral blood. This clonotype originated in a woman aged 80 or older with acute or convalescent COVID-19. CDR3 region: CASRRPRDSNEQFF. For the CDR3, the DNA is TGTGCCAGCAGACGTCCCAGGGACAGTAATGAGCAGTTCTTC.